The clone carrying this T cell receptor beta chain was observed a handful of times. In the original analysis: Amplification from reference gene primers served as the basis for estimated nucleated cell counts. Profiling relied on immunoSEQ multiplex PCR, and the TCRdb table lists in-frame clones only, not all of them. D and trimming come from the DNA, and the V and J calls and clone size come from that table. The table lists about 140,000 clones, over 65% of them singletons, with 15% to 20% in the top ten. This sample stems from a study of blood T cell repertoires in COVID-19. The CDR3 loop spans 14 amino acids. CDR1 is GTSNPN, CDR2 SVGIG, per germline (reference sequence). Trimming shortened V by 8 bases and J by 3 bases, and 19 bases separated the two germline ends.

Sequenced material: peripheral blood. The origin of this receptor is a man over 45 with acute or convalescent COVID-19. The V gene is TRBV30, the J gene TRBJ1-2; D is possibly TRBD1 (5 bases). The CDR3 DNA reads as TGTGCCGGGGGAAGGGCGGGAAGTGACTATGGCTACACCTTC. Its protein is CAGGRAGSDYGYTF.